The TCR beta chain described here comes from a study of blood T cell repertoires in COVID-19. About the study: From the United States, Italy and Spain came samples of acute and convalescent COVID-19.

Repertoires were generated with immunoSEQ multiplex PCR, while TCRdb's copy carries only in-frame clones and drops some. The sample shows 100,000 to 150,000 clones, about 83% of them seen only once. CDR1 and CDR2 from the germline V gene are LGHNA and YNFKEQ. This CDR3 has 17 amino acids. Unmatched junction bases numbered 11, after V lost 2 bases and J lost 3 bases. Individuals drawn from around 24 US areas were roughly 18 to 95 years old. Assignment of participants to cohorts was predicated upon participant-reported clinical history. Each recovered donor of Cohort 3 presented with two negative PCRs, clearance, or symptom resolution.

The sample taken for sequencing was PBMCs or T cells enriched from blood (not recorded which). The chain combines TRBV4-2 with TRBJ1-1; 8 bases are shared with TRBD1. The clonotype originates from a woman in her 30s who had recovered from COVID-19. CDR3 in amino acids: CASSQLDRAVDDTEAFF. In DNA, the CDR3 is TGTGCCAGCAGCCAACTGGACAGGGCGGTCGATGACACTGAAGCTTTCTTT.